This T cell receptor beta chain was documented in a study of shared clonotypes between healthy human individuals. Points from the study as a whole: The rarefaction results pointed to incomplete sorted-subset sequencing despite large depth.

The CDR3 consists of 13 residues. V was pared by 2 bases and J by 2 bases, with 7 bases between. Germline CDR1 reads MNHEY; CDR2 reads SVGAGI. Genomic DNA per cell subset filled all wells of several immunoSEQ plates. In the sorted-subset replicate PCRs, roughly 210 ng DNA, around 30,000 T cell genomes, was used. Sequenced by immunoSEQ multiplex PCR; TCRdb stores in-frame clones only, minus some. Of just over 2,000,000 clones listed, over 85% are singletons. Details on this clone: As yet, its antigen is unknown.

Naive CD8 isolation took CD45RO-negative cells positively selected for CCR7 and excluded terminally differentiated effector memory CD45RA+ cells. The sequenced sample consisted of naive CD8+ T cells sorted from blood. The sequence came from a young man in good health. The chain has TRBV6-5 and TRBJ2-7; D is ambiguous. The CDR3 loop reads CASSYIDTYEQYF. As DNA, the CDR3 is TGTGCCAGCAGTTACATAGACACCTACGAGCAGTACTTC.